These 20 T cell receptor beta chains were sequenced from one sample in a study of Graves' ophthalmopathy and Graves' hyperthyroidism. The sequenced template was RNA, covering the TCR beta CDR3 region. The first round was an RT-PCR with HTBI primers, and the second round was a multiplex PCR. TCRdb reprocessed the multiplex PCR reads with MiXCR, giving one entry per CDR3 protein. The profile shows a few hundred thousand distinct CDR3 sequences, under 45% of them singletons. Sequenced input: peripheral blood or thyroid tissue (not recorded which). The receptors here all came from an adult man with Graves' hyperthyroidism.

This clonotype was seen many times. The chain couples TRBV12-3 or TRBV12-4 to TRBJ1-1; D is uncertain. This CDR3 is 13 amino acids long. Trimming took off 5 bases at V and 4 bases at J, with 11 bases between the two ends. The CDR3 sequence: CASSRIGPTEAFF. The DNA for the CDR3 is TGTGCCAGCAGTCGGATCGGGCCCACTGAAGCTTTCTTT.

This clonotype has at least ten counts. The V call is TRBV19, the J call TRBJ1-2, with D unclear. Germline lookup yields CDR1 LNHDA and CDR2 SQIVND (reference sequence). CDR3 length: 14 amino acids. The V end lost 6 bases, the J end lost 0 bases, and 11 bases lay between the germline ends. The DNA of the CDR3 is TGTGCCAGTAGAGACCCTTATCCTAACTATGGCTACACCTTC. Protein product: CASRDPYPNYGYTF.

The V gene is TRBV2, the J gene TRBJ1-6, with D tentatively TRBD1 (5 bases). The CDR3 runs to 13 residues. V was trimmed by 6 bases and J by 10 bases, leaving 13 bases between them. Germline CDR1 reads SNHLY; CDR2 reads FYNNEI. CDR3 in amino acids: CASRRGAVSPLHF. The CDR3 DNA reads TGTGCCAGCAGGAGGGGAGCGGTCTCACCCCTCCACTTT.

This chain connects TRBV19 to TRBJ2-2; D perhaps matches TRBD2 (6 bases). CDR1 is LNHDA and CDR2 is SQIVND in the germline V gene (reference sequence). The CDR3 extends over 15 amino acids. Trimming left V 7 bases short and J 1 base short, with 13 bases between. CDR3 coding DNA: TGTGCCAGTAATCCGGGACTCCAGAACACCGGGGAGCTGTTTTTT. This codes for CASNPGLQNTGELFF.

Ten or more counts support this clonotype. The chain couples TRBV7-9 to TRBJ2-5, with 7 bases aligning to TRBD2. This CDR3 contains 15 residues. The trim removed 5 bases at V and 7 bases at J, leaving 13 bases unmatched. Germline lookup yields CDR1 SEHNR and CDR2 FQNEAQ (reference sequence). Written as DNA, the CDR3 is TGTGCCAGCAGCCCCCTCGAGCTAGCGGTCGGGACCCAGTACTTC. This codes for CASSPLELAVGTQYF.

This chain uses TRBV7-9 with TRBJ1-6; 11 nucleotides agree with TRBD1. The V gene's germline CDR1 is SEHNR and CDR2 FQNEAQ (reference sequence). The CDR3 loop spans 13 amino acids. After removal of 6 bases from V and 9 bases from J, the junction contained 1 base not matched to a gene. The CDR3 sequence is CASRGQGGSPLHF. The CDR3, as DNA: TGTGCCAGCAGGGGACAGGGGGGTTCACCCCTCCACTTT.

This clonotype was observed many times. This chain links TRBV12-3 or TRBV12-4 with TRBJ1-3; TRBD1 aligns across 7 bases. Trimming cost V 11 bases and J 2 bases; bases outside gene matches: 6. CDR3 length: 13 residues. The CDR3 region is CAGSTGAGNTIYF. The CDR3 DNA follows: TGTGCCGGCTCAACAGGGGCTGGAAACACCATATATTTT.

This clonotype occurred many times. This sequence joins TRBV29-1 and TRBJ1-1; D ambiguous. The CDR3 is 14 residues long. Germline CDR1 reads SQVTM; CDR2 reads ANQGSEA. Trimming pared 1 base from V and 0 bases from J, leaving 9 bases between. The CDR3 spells CSVEVDGVNTEAFF. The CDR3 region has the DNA TGCAGCGTTGAAGTGGACGGGGTGAACACTGAAGCTTTCTTT. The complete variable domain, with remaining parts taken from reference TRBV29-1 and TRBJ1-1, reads SAVISQKPSRDICQRGTSLTIQCQVDSQVTMMFWYRQQPGQSLTLIATANQGSEATYESGFVIDKFPISRPNLTFSTLTVSNMSPEDSSIYLCSVEVDGVNTEAFFGQGTRLTVV.

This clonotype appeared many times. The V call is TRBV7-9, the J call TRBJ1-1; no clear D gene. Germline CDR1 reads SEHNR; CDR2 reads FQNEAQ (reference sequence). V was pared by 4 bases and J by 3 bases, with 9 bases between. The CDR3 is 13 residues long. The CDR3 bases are TGTGCCAGCAGCTCTGGGAGGGACACTGAAGCTTTCTTT. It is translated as CASSSGRDTEAFF.

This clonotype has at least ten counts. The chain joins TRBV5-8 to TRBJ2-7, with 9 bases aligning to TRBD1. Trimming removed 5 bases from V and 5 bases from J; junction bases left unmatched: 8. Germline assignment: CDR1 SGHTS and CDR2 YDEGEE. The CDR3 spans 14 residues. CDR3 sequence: CASRVGDRANEQYF. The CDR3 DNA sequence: TGTGCCAGCAGAGTCGGGGACAGGGCGAACGAGCAGTACTTC.

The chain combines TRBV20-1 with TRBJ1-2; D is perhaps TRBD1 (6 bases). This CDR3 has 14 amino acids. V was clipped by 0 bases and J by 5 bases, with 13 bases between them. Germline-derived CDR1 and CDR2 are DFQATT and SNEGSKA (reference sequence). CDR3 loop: CSARDRLGGYGYTF. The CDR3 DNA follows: TGCAGTGCTAGAGATCGTTTAGGGGGATATGGCTACACCTTC.

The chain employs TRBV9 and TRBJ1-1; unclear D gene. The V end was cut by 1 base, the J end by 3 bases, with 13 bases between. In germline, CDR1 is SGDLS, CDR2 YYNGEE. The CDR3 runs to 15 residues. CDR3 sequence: CASSVTNRLDTEAFF. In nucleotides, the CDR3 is TGTGCCAGCAGCGTAACTAATCGATTGGACACTGAAGCTTTCTTT.

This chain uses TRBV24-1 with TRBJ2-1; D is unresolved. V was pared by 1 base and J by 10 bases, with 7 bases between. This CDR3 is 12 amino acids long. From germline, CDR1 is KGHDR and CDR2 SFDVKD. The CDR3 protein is CATSDLVTEQFF. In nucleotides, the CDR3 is TGTGCCACCAGTGATTTAGTAACAGAGCAGTTCTTC.

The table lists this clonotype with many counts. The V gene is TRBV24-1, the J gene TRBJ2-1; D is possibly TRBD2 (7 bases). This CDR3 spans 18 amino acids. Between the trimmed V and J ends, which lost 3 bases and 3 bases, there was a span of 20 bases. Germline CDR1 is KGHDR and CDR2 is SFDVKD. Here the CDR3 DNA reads TGTGCCACCAGTGATGTACCTGGGGGGGGCGACATCTACAATGAGCAGTTCTTC. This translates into CATSDVPGGGDIYNEQFF.

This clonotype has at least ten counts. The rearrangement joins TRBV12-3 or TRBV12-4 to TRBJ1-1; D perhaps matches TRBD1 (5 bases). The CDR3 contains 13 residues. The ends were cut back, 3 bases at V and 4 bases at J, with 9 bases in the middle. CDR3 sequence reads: CASSLQGPTEAFF. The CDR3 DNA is TGTGCCAGCAGTTTGCAGGGTCCCACTGAAGCTTTCTTT.

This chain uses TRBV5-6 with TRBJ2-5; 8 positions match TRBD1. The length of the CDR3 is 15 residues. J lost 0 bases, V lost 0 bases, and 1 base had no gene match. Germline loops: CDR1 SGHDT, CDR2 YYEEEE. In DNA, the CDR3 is TGTGCCAGCAGCTTGGAACAGGGGGACCAAGAGACCCAGTACTTC. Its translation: CASSLEQGDQETQYF. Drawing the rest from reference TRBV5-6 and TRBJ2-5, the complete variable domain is DAGVTQSPTHLIKTRGQQVTLRCSPKSGHDTVSWYQQALGQGPQFIFQYYEEEERQRGNFPDRFSGHQFPNYSSELNVNALLLGDSALYLCASSLEQGDQETQYFGPGTRLLVL.

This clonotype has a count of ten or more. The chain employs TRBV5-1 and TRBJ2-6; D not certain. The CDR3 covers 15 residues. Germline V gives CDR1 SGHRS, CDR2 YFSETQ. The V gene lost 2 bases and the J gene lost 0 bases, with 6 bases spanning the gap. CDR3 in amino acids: CASSLPLSGANVLTF. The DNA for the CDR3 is TGCGCCAGCAGCTTACCCCTCTCTGGGGCCAACGTCCTGACTTTC.

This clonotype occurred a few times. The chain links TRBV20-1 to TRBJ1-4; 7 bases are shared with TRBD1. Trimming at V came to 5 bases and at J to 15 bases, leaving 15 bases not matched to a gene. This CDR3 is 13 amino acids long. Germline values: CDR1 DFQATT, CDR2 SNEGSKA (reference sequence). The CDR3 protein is CSASGTDNLRMFF. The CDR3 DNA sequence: TGCAGTGCTTCCGGGACAGACAACCTCAGGATGTTTTTT.

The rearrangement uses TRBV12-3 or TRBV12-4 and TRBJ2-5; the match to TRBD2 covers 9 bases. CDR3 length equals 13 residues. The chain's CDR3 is CASAGGRQETQYF. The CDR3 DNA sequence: TGTGCTAGTGCGGGGGGGAGGCAAGAGACCCAGTACTTC.

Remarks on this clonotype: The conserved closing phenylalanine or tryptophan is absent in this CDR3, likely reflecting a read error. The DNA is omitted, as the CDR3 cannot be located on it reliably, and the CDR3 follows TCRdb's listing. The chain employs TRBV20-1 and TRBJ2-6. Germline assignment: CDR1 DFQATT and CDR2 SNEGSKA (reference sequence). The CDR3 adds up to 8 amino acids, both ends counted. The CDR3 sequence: CSARDSTS.